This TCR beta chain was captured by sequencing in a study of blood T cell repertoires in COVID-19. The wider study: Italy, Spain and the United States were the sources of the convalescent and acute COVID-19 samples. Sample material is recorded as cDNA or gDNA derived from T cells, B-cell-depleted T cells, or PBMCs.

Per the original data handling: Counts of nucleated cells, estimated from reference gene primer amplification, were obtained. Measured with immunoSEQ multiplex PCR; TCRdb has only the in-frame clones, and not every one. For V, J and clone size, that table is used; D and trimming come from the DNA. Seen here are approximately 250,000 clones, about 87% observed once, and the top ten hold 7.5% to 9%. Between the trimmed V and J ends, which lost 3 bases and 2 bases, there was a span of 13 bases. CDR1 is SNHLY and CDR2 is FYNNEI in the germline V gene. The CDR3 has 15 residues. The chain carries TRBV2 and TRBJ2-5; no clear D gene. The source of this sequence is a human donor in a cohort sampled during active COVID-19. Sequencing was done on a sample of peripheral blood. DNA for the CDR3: TGTGCCAGCAGTGAGGGCTTCCGGCTGCAAGAGACCCAGTACTTC. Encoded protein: CASSEGFRLQETQYF.